This TCR beta chain is from a study of a mutant IDH1 vaccine in newly diagnosed glioma. Study in general: Previous care, which was radiotherapy, temozolomide, or both, most often involved both.

Time point indicated: week 23, last vaccination. Vaccinated patients received 300 ug of mutant IDH1 20-mer peptide per dose, with topical imiquimod. This CDR3 region has 11 residues. CDR1 and CDR2 (germline): LNHDA, SQIVND (reference sequence). The ends were cut back, 5 bases at V and 5 bases at J, with 6 bases in the middle. Concerning this clone itself: Its antigen is still unknown.

The table came from immunoSEQ multiplex PCR; TCRdb's copy has only in-frame clones and leaves some out. There are about 33,000 clones in the sample; more than 75% occur only once, and 2% to 3% lies in the top ten. This TCR was sampled from a man between 35 and 55 years old with glioma. The sequencing here drew on PBMCs, taken from a glioma patient whose treatment included an IDH1 peptide vaccine. V gene TRBV19 combines with J gene TRBJ1-2; D gene uncertain. The CDR3 sequence is CASSGNYGYTF. The DNA of the CDR3 is TGTGCCAGTAGTGGCAATTATGGCTACACCTTC.